This entry describes one T cell receptor (beta chain). The sample belongs to a study of blood T cell repertoires in COVID-19. About the study: Italy, Spain and the United States were the sources of the convalescent and acute COVID-19 samples. The analysed material was cDNA or gDNA that came from T cells, B-cell-depleted T cells, or PBMCs.

In the study's own analysis: Reference gene primer amplification gave estimated nucleated cell counts. Profiled with immunoSEQ multiplex PCR; TCRdb holds only in-frame clones, not every one. V, J and clone size derive from that table, while D and trimming were established from the DNA sequence. The sample consists of some 130,000 clones, 84% of them appearing once. This CDR3 contains 15 residues. The V and J ends lost 2 bases and 5 bases respectively, with 11 bases between them. The germline V gene has CDR1 SGHDT and CDR2 YYEEEE. The chain has TRBV5-6 and TRBJ1-6, with D perhaps TRBD1 (6 bases). Material: peripheral blood. The origin of this receptor is a man in his 60s with acute or convalescent COVID-19. The CDR3 sequence is CASSFEDSHNSPLHF. The CDR3, as DNA: TGTGCCAGCAGCTTTGAGGACAGTCATAATTCACCCCTCCACTTT.